This T cell receptor beta chain was sequenced in a study of T cell responses to AZD1222 COVID-19 vaccine. As to this clone: Its matching antigen is unknown.

Repertoires were generated with immunoSEQ multiplex PCR, while TCRdb's copy carries only in-frame clones and drops some. Here the sample spans 90,000 or so clones, approximately 88% being singletons. Notes on the study in general: It should be noted that donors were predominantly white British and more often female, and clonal diversity was possibly underestimated.

The germline V gene has CDR1 SNHLY and CDR2 FYNNEI. The CDR3 extends over 17 amino acids. Germline trimming cut 6 bases from V and 0 bases from J; bases unmatched to any gene: 12. The TCR comes from an adult in good health. The chain is built from TRBV2 and TRBJ2-3; TRBD2 matches 7 bases. This specimen was peripheral blood, taken on day 0 of AZD1222 vaccination. CDR3 bases: TGTGCCAGCAGGAGGGGTTGGCTAGCGGAAAGCACAGATACGCAGTATTTT. Encoded protein: CASRRGWLAESTDTQYF.